This T cell receptor beta chain is from a study of spatial heterogeneity in lung cancer. Findings and limits, study-wide: Compared with follow-up, resection was when ubiquitous expanded tumor TCRs appeared in blood more.

The time point here: sample taken at primary tumor resection. From tumor, nontumor lung or frozen PBMC, whole RNA was taken unsorted for sequencing. This clonotype has only a few counts. Its antigen is not identified. Looked up from germline, CDR1 is MNHEY and CDR2 is SMNVEV (reference sequence). The length of the CDR3 is 16 residues. V dropped 7 bases and J dropped 1; count of bases not matched to a gene: 7. TCRdb called the 5' RACE reads again in MiXCR, with one record for every CDR3 protein. This table holds tens of thousands of distinct CDR3 sequences, roughly 8% found once. The receptor's source is a female donor with early-stage non-small cell lung cancer. The chain has TRBV27 and TRBJ2-5, with TRBD2 identical over 12 bases. The specimen comprised PBMCs, sampled at surgery. CDR3 sequence reads: CASIMTSGGSQETQYF. CDR3 nucleotide sequence: TGTGCCAGCATCATGACTAGCGGGGGCTCCCAAGAGACCCAGTACTTC.